This T cell receptor (beta chain) was captured in a study of T cell repertoires in cytomegalovirus infection. About the study: In public TCR beta signatures, there were indications of both CMV infection and matching HLA type. Findings and limits, study-wide: Clonotypes of TCR beta that were HLA-C-restricted and CMV-specific dominated the ex vivo response.

Turning to this clonotype: Its antigen remains unknown. An end of the junction differs from the germline gene, which may be a read error.

This CDR3 comprises 17 residues. Germline lookup yields CDR1 SGHAT and CDR2 FQNNGV. TCRdb called the reads again in MiXCR, with one record for every CDR3 protein. Here the sample spans 400,000 or so distinct CDR3 sequences, approximately 33% being singletons. The chain joins TRBV11-2 to TRBJ1-5, with TRBD1 matching over 7 bases. The clonotype was recovered from a human donor in good health (CMV status not recorded). Some clones in this sample may be carry-over from other donors' samples. Sequences were obtained from PBMCs. CDR3: CASSANPTGGGRQPHHF. In DNA form, the CDR3 reads TGTGCCAGCAGCGCCAATCCGACGGGAGGGGGCAGGCAGCCCCATCATTTT.